Sequencing of this T cell receptor beta chain was carried out in a study of blood T cells in healthy people across ages. This clonotype has more than one count but fewer than ten. The target antigen is unknown. Through a sample-barcoded 5' primer and a J-beta primer mix, a second PCR was run for roughly 6 to 11 cycles. One entry per CDR3 protein results from TCRdb running MiXCR on the 5' RACE reads. The table has 650,000 to 1,000,000 distinct CDR3 sequences, 35% to 50% seen once; the top ten hold over 15%. The CDR3 extends over 14 amino acids. Looked up from germline, CDR1 is MNHNY and CDR2 is SVGAGI (reference sequence). With 6 bases clipped from V and 4 bases from J, the junction kept 7 bases outside the gene matches. General study results and limits: Naive T cell percentage showed a strong correlation with the diversity of TCR beta.

The chain couples TRBV6-6 to TRBJ2-7; 9 nucleotides agree with TRBD1. Material for sequencing was blood. This TCR was recovered from a man older than 75 in good health. In DNA form, the CDR3 reads TGTGCCAGCAGGGAACAGGGGGCATGGTACGAGCAGTACTTC. It encodes CASREQGAWYEQYF.